This TCR beta chain was found in a study of blood T cell repertoires in COVID-19. Whole-study context: Some COVID-19 samples were acute and others convalescent; all came from the United States, Italy and Spain. The cDNA or gDNA used as material had been derived from T cells, B-cell-depleted T cells, or PBMCs.

Trimming took 2 bases from V and 1 from J; bases not matched to a gene: 1. This CDR3 is 14 amino acids long. Germline-derived CDR1 and CDR2 are SGHTA and FQGNSA. As processed by the authors: Estimation of nucleated cell counts was performed using reference gene primer amplification. The repertoire was sequenced with immunoSEQ multiplex PCR; TCRdb's copy has only in-frame clones and lacks some. That table gives V, J and clone size, and the DNA gave D and trimming. The sample lists 150,000 to 200,000 clones; almost 85% were seen once. The sequence came from a man younger than 30 with active or convalescent COVID-19. The chain joins TRBV7-2 to TRBJ2-5; 7 nucleotides line up with TRBD1. The sample taken for sequencing was peripheral blood. DNA for the CDR3: TGTGCCAGCAGCTTAAACAGGGGCCAAGAGACCCAGTACTTC. It codes for CASSLNRGQETQYF.